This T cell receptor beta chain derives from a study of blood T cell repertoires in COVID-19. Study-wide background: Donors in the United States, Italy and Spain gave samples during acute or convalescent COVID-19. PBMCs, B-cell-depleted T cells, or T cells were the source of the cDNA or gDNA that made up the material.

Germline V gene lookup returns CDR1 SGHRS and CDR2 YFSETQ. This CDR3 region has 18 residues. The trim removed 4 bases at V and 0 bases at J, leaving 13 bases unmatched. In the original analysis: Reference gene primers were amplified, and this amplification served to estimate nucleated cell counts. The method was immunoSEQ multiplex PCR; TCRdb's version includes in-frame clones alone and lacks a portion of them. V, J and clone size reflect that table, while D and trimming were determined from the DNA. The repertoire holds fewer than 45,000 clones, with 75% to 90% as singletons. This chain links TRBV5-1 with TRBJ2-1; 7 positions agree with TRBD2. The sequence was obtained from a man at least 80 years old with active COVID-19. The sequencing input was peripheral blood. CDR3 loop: CASSPGRTGGSSYNEQFF. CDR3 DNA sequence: TGCGCCAGCAGCCCGGGGCGGACGGGAGGAAGCTCCTACAATGAGCAGTTCTTC.